These 23 T cell receptor beta chains share one sample of origin, sequenced in a study of liver allograft versus peripheral blood T cells. Study-level information: Transplanted livers and recipients' peripheral blood had their T cell receptor repertoires compared.

TCRdb analysed the reads with MiXCR anew, one entry per CDR3 protein. This sample has 15,000 to 20,000 distinct CDR3 sequences, with 20% to 25% found just once. All receptors derive from a human patient who had a liver transplant. Some T cells may possibly be graft donor cells.

This clonotype was found a few times. The rearrangement uses TRBV7-2 and TRBJ1-5; D is uncertain. This CDR3 has 12 residues. V was trimmed by 0 bases and J by 7 bases, leaving 4 bases between them. Germline V gene data show CDR1 as SGHTA and CDR2 as FQGNSA. CDR3 loop: CASSLAGQPQHF. The CDR3 DNA sequence: TGTGCCAGCAGCTTAGCGGGCCAGCCCCAGCATTTT.

In nucleotides, the CDR3 is TGTGCCAGCTTGGAACAGGGGAGTGGGGCGCAGTATTTT. It is translated as CASLEQGSGAQYF. The genes are TRBV28 and TRBJ2-3; TRBD1 matches 7 bases. Germline CDR1 MDHEN, CDR2 SYDVKM. There are 13 residues in the CDR3. V lost 8 bases to trimming and J lost 10 bases; unmatched junction nucleotides: 12.

This clonotype has a handful of counts. The CDR3 loop reads CASRGDYYTDTQYF. For the CDR3, the DNA is TGTGCCAGTAGGGGGGACTACTACACAGATACGCAGTATTTT. This chain connects TRBV19 to TRBJ2-3; 7 nucleotides line up with TRBD2. V shed 6 bases, J shed 2 bases, and the junction held 5 bases outside the gene matches. CDR1 LNHDA and CDR2 SQIVND come from the germline V gene (reference sequence). CDR3 length: 14 residues.

This clonotype was observed many times. The chain joins TRBV10-3 to TRBJ1-3; TRBD1 matches 8 bases. The V and J ends lost 6 bases and 0 bases, in that order; junction bases with no gene match: 7. The CDR3 consists of 16 residues. Germline V gene data show CDR1 as ENHRY and CDR2 as SYGVKD. The CDR3, as DNA: TGTGCCATCAGCCGGGACAGGAAAATCTCTGGAAACACCATATATTTT. This codes for CAISRDRKISGNTIYF.

In its sample, this clonotype was seen many times. The chain employs TRBV9 and TRBJ2-3, with 7 bases that match TRBD1. The CDR3 extends over 14 amino acids. With 3 bases clipped from V and 3 bases from J, the junction kept 4 bases outside the gene matches. Germline CDR1 SGDLS, CDR2 YYNGEE. The CDR3 loop reads CASSGVQGTDTQYF. The CDR3, as DNA: TGTGCCAGCAGCGGAGTACAGGGGACAGATACGCAGTATTTT.

This clonotype was found many times. The chain is built from TRBV6-5 and TRBJ1-1; no definite D call. V was pared by 3 bases and J by 1 base, with 12 bases between. Germline CDR1 reads MNHEY; CDR2 reads SVGAGI. The CDR3 totals 15 residues. The CDR3 loop is CASSYRTLGNTEAFF. Written as DNA, the CDR3 is TGTGCCAGCAGTTATAGGACGCTGGGGAACACTGAAGCTTTCTTT.

Judged by abundance, this clonotype is medium-sized (0.01 to 0.1%). The J gene is TRBJ2-5, the V gene TRBV29-1; 8 bases are shared with TRBD1. CDR3 size: 11 residues. CDR1 is SQVTM, CDR2 ANQGSEA, per germline. V trimming: 6 bases; J trimming: 5 bases; junction bases outside the gene matches: 2. The CDR3 sequence is CSVTGGETQYF. The CDR3, as DNA: TGCAGCGTCACAGGGGGGGAGACCCAGTACTTC.

Sample share makes this clonotype medium-sized. The chain combines TRBV27 with TRBJ1-1, with D maybe TRBD1 (6 bases). The CDR3 loop spans 14 amino acids. V shed 6 bases and J shed 1 base, with 12 bases lying between them. Per the germline V gene, CDR1 is MNHEY and CDR2 is SMNVEV (reference sequence). Here the CDR3 DNA reads TGTGCCAGCAGGGAGGGGGGCAGGAACACTGAAGCTTTCTTT. Its translation is CASREGGRNTEAFF.

This clonotype is medium-sized by share. This chain links TRBV6-1 with TRBJ2-7, with 9 bases identical to TRBD2. This CDR3 has 16 amino acids. In germline, CDR1 is MNHNS, CDR2 SASEGT. The trim removed 4 bases at V and 2 bases at J, leaving 9 bases unmatched. The CDR3 coding sequence is TGTGCCAGCAGTGTCCCTAGGACTAGCGAGCCCTACGAGCAGTACTTC. It codes for CASSVPRTSEPYEQYF.

The genes are TRBV28 and TRBJ1-2; tentative D call: TRBD1 (5 bases). The V gene lost 2 bases and the J gene lost 7 bases, with 11 bases spanning the gap. The germline V gene has CDR1 MDHEN and CDR2 SYDVKM. The CDR3 covers 13 residues. The CDR3 DNA reads TGTGCCAGCAGTTTAGGGGGGAGTTCTGGCTACACCTTC. Translating gives CASSLGGSSGYTF.

This clonotype was seen repeatedly, ten times or more. This chain joins TRBV6-2 or TRBV6-3 and TRBJ2-7; the D is unclear. Per the germline V gene, CDR1 is MNHEY and CDR2 is SVGEGT. Trimming pared 7 bases from V and 4 bases from J, leaving 8 bases between. This CDR3 has 11 amino acids. CDR3 amino acids: CASKDPYEQYF. The CDR3 nucleotides read TGTGCCAGCAAAGACCCGTACGAGCAGTACTTC.

The chain carries TRBV15 and TRBJ2-1, with 7 bases identical to TRBD2. Germline CDR1 reads LNHNV; CDR2 reads YYDKDF (reference sequence). J lost 4 bases, V lost 7 bases, and 10 bases had no gene match. This CDR3 is 15 amino acids long. The CDR3 DNA reads TGTGCCACCAACAAAGATGAGGGAGGGTACAATGAGCAGTTCTTC. It encodes CATNKDEGGYNEQFF.

This clonotype has ten or more counts. This chain connects TRBV6-2 or TRBV6-3 to TRBJ2-7; D remains unclear. There are 14 residues in the CDR3. V was pared by 6 bases and J by 0 bases, with 12 bases between. Germline V gives CDR1 MNHEY, CDR2 SVGEGT. Written as DNA, the CDR3 is TGTGCCAGCAGAACCGACACGGTCTCCTACGAGCAGTACTTC. It specifies CASRTDTVSYEQYF.

This clonotype has at least ten counts. The chain links TRBV6-5 to TRBJ1-4; a weak D match, TRBD1 (5 bases). The CDR3 totals 14 residues. V was clipped by 2 bases and J by 4 bases, with 8 bases between them. Germline assignment: CDR1 MNHEY and CDR2 SVGAGI. In DNA, the CDR3 is TGTGCCAGCAGTTACGGGGGGGTTAATGAAAAACTGTTTTTT. Translated: CASSYGGVNEKLFF.

The chain carries TRBV25-1 and TRBJ1-6, with D hard to call. The V gene lost 6 bases and the J gene lost 8 bases, with 14 bases spanning the gap. This CDR3 is built from 14 residues. Germline values: CDR1 MGHDK, CDR2 SYGVNS. CDR3 DNA: TGTGCCAGCAGGGGGTTTCGGGTTGATTCACCCCTCCACTTT. Residues: CASRGFRVDSPLHF.

A note on this clonotype: This may be a read error: a much more frequent sequence differs by one nucleotide. V and J are TRBV29-1 and TRBJ2-1; no clear D. Germline V gene sequence: CDR1 SQVTM, CDR2 ANQGSEA. V was shortened by 4 bases and J by 10 bases, with 11 bases between the two germline ends. This CDR3 is 11 amino acids long. The chain's CDR3 is CSVAETKEQFF. CDR3 nucleotides: TGCAGCGTTGCTGAGACGAAGGAGCAGTTCTTC.

Relative to its sample, this clonotype is medium-sized (0.01 to 0.1%). This sequence joins TRBV6-5 and TRBJ1-2, with TRBD1 matching over 7 bases. The CDR3 has 12 residues. The V and J ends lost 5 bases and 8 bases, in that order; junction bases with no gene match: 5. The germline V gene encodes CDR1 MNHEY and CDR2 SVGAGI. The CDR3 DNA reads as TGTGCCAGCAGTATCCAGGGGGGCGGCTACACCTTC. Translated, it gives CASSIQGGGYTF.

This clonotype was recorded at least ten times. The rearrangement joins TRBV5-5 to TRBJ2-1, with 14 bases lining up with TRBD2. The CDR3 extends over 17 amino acids. The V segment lost 3 bases and the J segment 2 bases; nucleotides outside the gene matches: 4. Germline CDR1 reads SGHKS; CDR2 reads YYEKEE (reference sequence). The CDR3 loop reads CASSSGTSGSTYNEQFF. CDR3 bases: TGTGCCAGCAGCTCCGGGACTAGCGGGAGCACCTACAATGAGCAGTTCTTC.

By sample share, this clonotype is medium-sized. The gene calls are TRBV18 and TRBJ2-1; maybe TRBD1 (6 bases). V was cut by 2 bases and J by 3 bases, with 17 bases left in between. The CDR3 spans 17 residues. Germline lookup yields CDR1 KGHSH and CDR2 LQKENI. The CDR3 loop is CASSPKQGSWIYNEQFF. In nucleotides, the CDR3 is TGTGCCAGCTCACCAAAACAGGGTAGTTGGATCTACAATGAGCAGTTCTTC. The full variable domain, completed using reference TRBV18 and TRBJ2-1, is NAGVMQNPRHLVRRRGQEARLRCSPMKGHSHVYWYRQLPEEGLKFMVYLQKENIIDESGMPKERFSAEFPKEGPSILRIQQVVRGDSAAYFCASSPKQGSWIYNEQFFGPGTRLTVL.

The CDR3 nucleotides read TGTGCCAGCAGCTTAGCGGCGGATTTCCTCACGCAGTATTTT. This sequence encodes CASSLAADFLTQYF. The J gene is TRBJ2-3, the V gene TRBV7-9, with D uncertain. Germline V gives CDR1 SEHNR, CDR2 FQNEAQ (reference sequence). This CDR3 region has 14 residues. Trimming pared 0 bases from V and 9 bases from J, leaving 13 bases between.

The chain recombines TRBV19 with TRBJ1-4, with TRBD1 matching over 9 bases. Germline assignment: CDR1 LNHDA and CDR2 SQIVND (reference sequence). V shed 6 bases, J shed 7 bases, and the junction held 6 bases outside the gene matches. The CDR3 consists of 14 residues. CDR3 region: CASSLQGASEKLFF. Here the CDR3 DNA reads TGTGCCAGTAGCCTACAGGGGGCGAGTGAAAAACTGTTTTTT.

Sample share makes this clonotype medium-sized. The V call is TRBV18, the J call TRBJ2-3; TRBD2 agrees at 7 bases. Trimming at V came to 5 bases and at J to 3 bases, leaving 8 bases not matched to a gene. Germline V CDR1 and CDR2: KGHSH, LQKENI. The length of the CDR3 is 15 residues. CDR3 nucleotide sequence: TGTGCCAGCTCAGCGACTAGCAAGCTTACAGATACGCAGTATTTT. This codes for CASSATSKLTDTQYF. The full variable domain, in which reference TRBV18 and TRBJ2-3 provide the parts outside the CDR3, is NAGVMQNPRHLVRRRGQEARLRCSPMKGHSHVYWYRQLPEEGLKFMVYLQKENIIDESGMPKERFSAEFPKEGPSILRIQQVVRGDSAAYFCASSATSKLTDTQYFGPGTRLTVL.

This clonotype is categorized as medium-sized (0.01 to 0.1%). This sequence joins TRBV6-1 and TRBJ1-1, with D uncertain. Deletions cut 0 bases from V and 4 bases from J, with 12 bases between. There are 15 residues in the CDR3. Germline lookup yields CDR1 MNHNS and CDR2 SASEGT. The DNA of the CDR3 is TGTGCCAGCAGTGAAGCACCGGGGTTCGGCACTGAAGCTTTCTTT. It yields the protein CASSEAPGFGTEAFF.